This T cell receptor (beta chain) was sequenced in a study of cytomegalovirus exposure and HLA in healthy donors. Primers: 60 Vbeta forward and 13 Jbeta reverse. Sequencing used immunoSEQ multiplex PCR; TCRdb keeps in-frame clones, though not all of them. The data contain fewer than 250,000 clones, around 79% of them singletons. Germline V gives CDR1 MNHNS, CDR2 SASEGT. Trimming cost V 7 bases and J 0 bases; bases outside gene matches: 4. The CDR3 is 14 residues long. This clonotype was obtained from a male donor in good health and CMV-seronegative. This chain uses TRBV6-1 with TRBJ2-7; TRBD2 agrees at 9 bases. The source material was PBMCs. Here the CDR3 reads CASTASGDSYEQYF. The CDR3 region has the DNA TGTGCCAGCACTGCTAGCGGGGACTCCTACGAGCAGTACTTC.